The sequence of this T cell receptor beta chain was determined in a study of OX40 agonist ivuxolimab in advanced cancers. Overall study: Every 2 weeks, patients got intravenous ivuxolimab at one of six dose levels (0.01-10 mg/kg).

In regard to this clone: What it binds is not known.

General observations from the study: Some nonresponders additionally presented with little normalized T-cell clonal expansion.

The assay was immunoSEQ multiplex PCR, and TCRdb's table has in-frame clones only and misses some. Altogether about 27,000 clones are present, roughly four fifths being singletons, with the ten largest covering approximately 32%. This specimen consisted of CD4+ or CD8+ T cells sorted from blood, obtained in a trial of the OX40 agonist ivuxolimab. The TCR was taken from an adult with an advanced solid tumor such as melanoma, head and neck, liver or kidney cancer.

This CDR3 is CSVVRTSTDTQYF. For the CDR3, the DNA is TGCAGCGTTGTTAGGACTAGCACAGATACGCAGTATTTT. V is TRBV29-1 and J is TRBJ2-3; D is possibly TRBD2 (5 bases). This CDR3 is built from 13 residues. The ends were cut back, 4 bases at V and 0 bases at J, with 8 bases in the middle. The germline V gene has CDR1 SQVTM and CDR2 ANQGSEA.